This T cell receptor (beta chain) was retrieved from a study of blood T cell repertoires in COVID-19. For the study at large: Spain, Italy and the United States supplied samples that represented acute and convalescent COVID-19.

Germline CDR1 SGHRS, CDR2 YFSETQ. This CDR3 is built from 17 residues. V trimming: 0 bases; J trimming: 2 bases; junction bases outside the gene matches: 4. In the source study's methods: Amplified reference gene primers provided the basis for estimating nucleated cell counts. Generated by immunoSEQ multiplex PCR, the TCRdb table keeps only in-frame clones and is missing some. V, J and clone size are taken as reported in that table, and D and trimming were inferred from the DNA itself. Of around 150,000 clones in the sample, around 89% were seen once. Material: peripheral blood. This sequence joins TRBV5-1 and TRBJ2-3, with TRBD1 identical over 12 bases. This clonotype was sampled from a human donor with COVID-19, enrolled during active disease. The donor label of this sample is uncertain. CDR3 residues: CASSLEWGQGATDTQYF. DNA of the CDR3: TGCGCCAGCAGCTTGGAGTGGGGACAGGGGGCCACAGATACGCAGTATTTT.